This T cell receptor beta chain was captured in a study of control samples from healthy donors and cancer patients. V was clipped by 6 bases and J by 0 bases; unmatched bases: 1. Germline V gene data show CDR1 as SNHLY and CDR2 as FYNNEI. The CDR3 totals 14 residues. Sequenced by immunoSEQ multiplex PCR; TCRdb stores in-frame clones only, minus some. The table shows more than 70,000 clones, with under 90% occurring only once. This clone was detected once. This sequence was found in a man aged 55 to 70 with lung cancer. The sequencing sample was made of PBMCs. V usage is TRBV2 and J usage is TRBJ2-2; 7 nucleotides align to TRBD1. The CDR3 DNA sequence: TGTGCCAGCAGGACAGGGTCGAACACCGGGGAGCTGTTTTTT. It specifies CASRTGSNTGELFF.